This paragraph covers one T cell receptor beta chain sequence. Antigen specificity is unknown. Trimming took 0 bases from V and 10 from J, leaving 11 bases between them. Germline-derived CDR1 and CDR2 are SGHNT and YYREEE (reference sequence). This CDR3 has 13 residues. The sample comes from a study of PD-1 blockade in classical Hodgkin lymphoma. Study results and caveats: Reasons behind the repertoire differences stay unclear, perhaps disease activity or earlier therapy.

The repertoire was sequenced with immunoSEQ multiplex PCR; TCRdb's copy has only in-frame clones and lacks some. The sample has about 40,000 clones; around 87% are singletons. All the patients suffered relapse after autologous stem cell transplantation, and brentuximab vedotin exposure differed. This chain links TRBV5-4 with TRBJ2-1; D could derive from TRBD1 or TRBD2 (6 bases each). The sequence came from a human donor with classical Hodgkin lymphoma. The starting material was peripheral blood mononuclear cells (PBMCs), obtained at baseline. In DNA, the CDR3 is TGTGCCAGCAGCTTGGCCACGGGGGCAGAGCAGTTCTTC. Residues: CASSLATGAEQFF.